A single TCR beta chain is shown here with its context. Its antigen is unknown. It was with a sample-barcoded 5' primer and a J-beta primer mix that a second PCR of roughly 7 to 12 cycles was run. MiXCR, run by TCRdb on the 5' RACE reads, gives a single entry per CDR3 protein. The sample includes roughly 1,300,000 distinct CDR3 sequences, roughly 64% of them seen just once. The data were taken from a study of blood T cells in healthy people across ages. Overall study: T cells yielded about one barcoded beta molecule per two cells through template switching.

Study-level findings and limits: Unsorted PBMCs ruled out conclusive naive versus antigen-experienced comparison. Among T cells, TCR beta diversity per million cells dropped roughly linearly as age rose.

The CDR3 runs to 17 residues. Trimming at V came to 4 bases and at J to 3 bases, leaving 9 bases not matched to a gene. Germline V gene sequence: CDR1 MGHRA, CDR2 YSYEKL. The chain carries TRBV4-1 and TRBJ2-6, with 7 bases identical to TRBD1. The source material was blood. The TCR originated in a man younger than 30 in good health. The CDR3: CASSRGNRGFGANVLTF. The CDR3 DNA reads TGCGCCAGCAGCCGAGGAAACAGGGGCTTTGGGGCCAACGTCCTGACTTTC.